The sequence of this T cell receptor beta chain was determined in a study of breast tumors, draining lymph nodes, adjacent tissues. General observations from the study: Data fit most tumor T cells coming from lymph node, expanding in tumor. Compared with basal-like, luminal-like tumors shared significantly more repertoire with nontumor tissue.

V lost 2 bases to trimming and J lost 6 bases, with 5 bases between them. The CDR3 runs to 12 residues. The germline V gene encodes CDR1 MDHEN and CDR2 SYDVKM. The table lists this clonotype with many counts. Its antigen is still unknown. From the multiplex PCR reads, TCRdb called clonotypes with MiXCR, one entry per CDR3 protein. The sample comprises 17,000 or so distinct CDR3 sequences, 45% of which are singletons, and about 14% rests with the top ten. The chain has TRBV28 and TRBJ1-5; no firm D call. Sequencing input: tumor-adjacent breast tissue. This receptor was obtained from a female donor with breast cancer. Some clones in this sample may be carry-over from other donors' samples. Written as DNA, the CDR3 is TGTGCCAGCAGTTTAGGCGGTCAGCCCCAGCATTTT. It yields the protein CASSLGGQPQHF.